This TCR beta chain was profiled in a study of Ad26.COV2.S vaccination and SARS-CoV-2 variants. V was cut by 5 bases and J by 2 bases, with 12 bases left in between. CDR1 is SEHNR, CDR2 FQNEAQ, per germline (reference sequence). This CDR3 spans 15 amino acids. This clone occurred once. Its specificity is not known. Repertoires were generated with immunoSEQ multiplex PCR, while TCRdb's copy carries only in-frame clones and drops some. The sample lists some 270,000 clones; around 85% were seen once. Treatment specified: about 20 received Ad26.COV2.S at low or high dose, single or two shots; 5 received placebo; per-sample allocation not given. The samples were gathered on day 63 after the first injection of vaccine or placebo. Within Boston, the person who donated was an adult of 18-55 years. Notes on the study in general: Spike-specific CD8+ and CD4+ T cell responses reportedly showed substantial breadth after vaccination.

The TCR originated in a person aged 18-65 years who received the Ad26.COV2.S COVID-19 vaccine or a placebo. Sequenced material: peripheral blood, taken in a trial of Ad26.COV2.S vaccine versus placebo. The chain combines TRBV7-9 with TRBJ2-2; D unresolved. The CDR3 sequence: CASSKGATNTGELFF. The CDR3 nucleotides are TGTGCCAGCAGCAAGGGCGCAACCAACACCGGGGAGCTGTTTTTT.